This T cell receptor (beta chain) was profiled in a study of blood T cells in healthy people across ages. The wider study: Template switching picked up about one barcoded beta molecule for each two T cells.

Findings and caveats of the study: Donors of long life had a larger count of naive CD4+ cells and greater diversity than aged donors.

To note about this clonotype: Its antigen is currently unknown.

It was with a sample-barcoded 5' primer and a J-beta primer mix that a second PCR of roughly 6 to 12 cycles was run. Researchers report that a template-switch adaptor with 12 random nucleotides tagged each cDNA molecule. MiXCR, run by TCRdb on the 5' RACE reads, gives a single entry per CDR3 protein. The sample lists about 1.8 million distinct CDR3 sequences, roughly 50% seen once, with over 2% in the top ten. Extracted total RNA amounted to at least 5.5 micrograms for each sample. Per germline, CDR1 DFQATT and CDR2 SNEGSKA (reference sequence). V dropped 6 bases and J dropped 7; count of bases not matched to a gene: 6. The CDR3 runs to 13 residues.

The clonotype comes from a woman between 35 and 50 years old in good health. The chain has TRBV20-1 and TRBJ2-1, with 10 bases that match TRBD2. The sequencing input was blood. The CDR3 protein is CSASSGGINEQFF. CDR3 nucleotide sequence: TGCAGTGCCAGTAGCGGGGGGATAAATGAGCAGTTCTTC.